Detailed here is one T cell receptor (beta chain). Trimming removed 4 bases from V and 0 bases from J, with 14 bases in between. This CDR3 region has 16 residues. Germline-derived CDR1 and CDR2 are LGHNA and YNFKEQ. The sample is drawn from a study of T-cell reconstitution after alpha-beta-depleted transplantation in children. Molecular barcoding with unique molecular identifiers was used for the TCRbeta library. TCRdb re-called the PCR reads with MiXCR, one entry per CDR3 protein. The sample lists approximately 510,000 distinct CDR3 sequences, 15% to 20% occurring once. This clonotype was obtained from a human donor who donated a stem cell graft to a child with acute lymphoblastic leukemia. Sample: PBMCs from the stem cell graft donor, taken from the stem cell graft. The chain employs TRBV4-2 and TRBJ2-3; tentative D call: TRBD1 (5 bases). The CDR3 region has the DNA TGTGCCAGCAGCCCACTTAAGACAGCTAGCACAGATACGCAGTATTTT. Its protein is CASSPLKTASTDTQYF.